These T cell receptor beta chains were read from a single sample in a study of blood T cell repertoires in COVID-19. Assay used: immunoSEQ multiplex PCR; TCRdb lists only in-frame clones, some missing. In the table there are around 200,000 clones, 87% of which are singletons. Source material: peripheral blood. Receptors were obtained from a man in his forties with active or convalescent COVID-19. Both conserved end residues are part of each CDR3. Each record gives: clone size, J gene, V gene, D gene, CDR3 protein. The D gene is left open where the match is weak. Expanded clones are given a class, and other clones once, few, many or no size at all.

clone size: NA
J gene: TRBJ1-3
V gene: TRBV18
D gene: NA
CDR3 protein: CASSLGLHSGNTIYF

clone size: NA
J gene: TRBJ2-7
V gene: TRBV30
D gene: NA
CDR3 protein: CAWSEREGYEQYF

clone size: NA
J gene: TRBJ2-4
V gene: TRBV7-2
D gene: NA
CDR3 protein: CASSLDPTTGGLAKNIQYF

clone size: NA
J gene: TRBJ2-1
V gene: TRBV30
D gene: NA
CDR3 protein: CAWSVGAASYNEQFF

clone size: NA
J gene: TRBJ2-7
V gene: TRBV5-8
D gene: NA
CDR3 protein: CASYQQGRRYEQYF

clone size: NA
J gene: TRBJ2-7
V gene: TRBV27
D gene: NA
CDR3 protein: CASSLSTGYEQYF

clone size: NA
J gene: TRBJ1-2
V gene: TRBV29-1
D gene: NA
CDR3 protein: CSVATGNSAGYTF

clone size: NA
J gene: TRBJ1-2
V gene: TRBV24-1
D gene: NA
CDR3 protein: CATSDSARIYGYTF

clone size: NA
J gene: TRBJ2-5
V gene: TRBV6-5
D gene: NA
CDR3 protein: CASRITGRETQYF

clone size: NA
J gene: TRBJ1-4
V gene: TRBV5-1
D gene: TRBD1
CDR3 protein: CASSLAGGQYQKLFF

clone size: once
J gene: TRBJ1-1
V gene: TRBV28
D gene: NA
CDR3 protein: CASGAVATEAFF

clone size: NA
J gene: TRBJ2-7
V gene: TRBV4-1
D gene: TRBD2
CDR3 protein: CASSQDEGTSGAYEQYF

clone size: NA
J gene: TRBJ2-7
V gene: TRBV27
D gene: NA
CDR3 protein: CASSGGARVGEQYF

clone size: NA
J gene: TRBJ1-5
V gene: TRBV28
D gene: TRBD1
CDR3 protein: CASSSPGGISQPQHF

clone size: NA
J gene: TRBJ2-1
V gene: TRBV11-2
D gene: TRBD1
CDR3 protein: CASSPTGGSYNEQFF

clone size: NA
J gene: TRBJ2-4
V gene: TRBV7-9
D gene: TRBD2
CDR3 protein: CASSLGLAGGGDIQYF

clone size: NA
J gene: TRBJ1-6
V gene: TRBV28
D gene: TRBD1
CDR3 protein: CASSPRDRGPRALHF

clone size: few
J gene: TRBJ1-2
V gene: TRBV24-1
D gene: NA
CDR3 protein: CATSDGGPRGYTF

clone size: NA
J gene: TRBJ2-4
V gene: TRBV28
D gene: TRBD2
CDR3 protein: CASSPGGTSGPGGIQYF

clone size: NA
J gene: TRBJ1-5
V gene: TRBV6-5
D gene: NA
CDR3 protein: CASIFGSSNQPQHF

clone size: once
J gene: TRBJ1-1
V gene: TRBV10-1
D gene: NA
CDR3 protein: CASTQISTGVNTEAFF

clone size: NA
J gene: TRBJ1-5
V gene: TRBV28
D gene: TRBD1
CDR3 protein: CASSLRQGWQPQHF

clone size: NA
J gene: TRBJ2-1
V gene: TRBV7-9
D gene: NA
CDR3 protein: CASSPRGTAGYNEQFF

clone size: NA
J gene: TRBJ2-1
V gene: TRBV9
D gene: NA
CDR3 protein: CASSSRMGGSNEQFF

clone size: once
J gene: TRBJ2-7
V gene: TRBV30
D gene: NA
CDR3 protein: CACHPGRGAHYEQYF

clone size: NA
J gene: TRBJ1-2
V gene: TRBV5-6
D gene: TRBD1
CDR3 protein: CASSVLQGLYGYTF

clone size: once
J gene: TRBJ1-5
V gene: TRBV7-8
D gene: TRBD1
CDR3 protein: CASSLEGTASNQPQHF

clone size: NA
J gene: TRBJ2-7
V gene: TRBV28
D gene: TRBD1
CDR3 protein: CASTLGQGGDYEQYF

clone size: NA
J gene: TRBJ2-7
V gene: TRBV18
D gene: TRBD1
CDR3 protein: CASSPGTGGLHEQYF

clone size: NA
J gene: TRBJ1-2
V gene: TRBV18
D gene: NA
CDR3 protein: CASSPLELEGYTF

clone size: NA
J gene: TRBJ1-5
V gene: TRBV19
D gene: TRBD1
CDR3 protein: CATRDRPYSNQPQHF

clone size: once
J gene: TRBJ2-2
V gene: TRBV28
D gene: TRBD2
CDR3 protein: CASSLSGGRVTGELFF

clone size: once
J gene: TRBJ2-5
V gene: TRBV3-1/TRBV3-2
D gene: NA
CDR3 protein: CASSPYPLTETQYF

clone size: NA
J gene: TRBJ2-1
V gene: TRBV4-1
D gene: TRBD2
CDR3 protein: CASSQGLAGVSLNEQFF

clone size: NA
J gene: TRBJ2-5
V gene: TRBV5-5
D gene: NA
CDR3 protein: CASGSQDSLVRETQYF

clone size: few
J gene: TRBJ1-4
V gene: TRBV25-1
D gene: NA
CDR3 protein: CASSERGSLNFGEKLFF

clone size: NA
J gene: TRBJ2-7
V gene: TRBV30
D gene: TRBD1
CDR3 protein: CAWSVQGYEQYF

clone size: NA
J gene: TRBJ1-1
V gene: TRBV10-3
D gene: NA
CDR3 protein: CAISERGGTEAFF

clone size: NA
J gene: TRBJ1-1
V gene: TRBV30
D gene: TRBD1
CDR3 protein: CARRQGRTEAFF

clone size: NA
J gene: TRBJ1-5
V gene: TRBV7-2
D gene: NA
CDR3 protein: CASSQYNQPQHF

clone size: NA
J gene: TRBJ1-1
V gene: TRBV5-4
D gene: TRBD1
CDR3 protein: CASSPWTGGVGEAFF

clone size: NA
J gene: TRBJ2-3
V gene: TRBV27
D gene: TRBD1
CDR3 protein: CASSFLGGGDTQYF

clone size: NA
J gene: TRBJ2-5
V gene: TRBV7-2
D gene: TRBD2
CDR3 protein: CASSHRELAGVETQYF

clone size: NA
J gene: TRBJ1-1
V gene: TRBV5-1
D gene: TRBD1
CDR3 protein: CASSYGTGKNVNTEAFF

clone size: NA
J gene: TRBJ1-1
V gene: TRBV5-6
D gene: TRBD1
CDR3 protein: CASSSPTGKAEAFF